This T cell receptor beta chain derives from a study of cytomegalovirus exposure and HLA in healthy donors. Study-level findings and limits: CMV serostatus alone was available as immune exposure information.

Germline loops: CDR1 MDHEN, CDR2 SYDVKM. This CDR3 contains 14 residues. J gave up 7 bases and V 3 bases, and 5 bases lay outside the gene matches. Researchers ran the PCR with 60 Vbeta and 13 Jbeta primers. Clones were read by immunoSEQ multiplex PCR, and TCRdb kept only the in-frame ones, dropping some. The table includes about 160,000 clones, 75% to 90% detected once. Concerning this clone itself: Antigen: not known. The same CDR3 is also encoded by other DNA sequences in this sample.

The chain uses TRBV28 and TRBJ2-1, with 8 bases lining up with TRBD1. The sequenced sample was PBMCs. The clonotype originates from a girl aged 2 to 10 in good health and CMV-seropositive. The CDR3: CASSFRGRGNEQFF. The CDR3 DNA sequence: TGTGCCAGCAGTTTCAGGGGGCGTGGTAATGAGCAGTTCTTC.